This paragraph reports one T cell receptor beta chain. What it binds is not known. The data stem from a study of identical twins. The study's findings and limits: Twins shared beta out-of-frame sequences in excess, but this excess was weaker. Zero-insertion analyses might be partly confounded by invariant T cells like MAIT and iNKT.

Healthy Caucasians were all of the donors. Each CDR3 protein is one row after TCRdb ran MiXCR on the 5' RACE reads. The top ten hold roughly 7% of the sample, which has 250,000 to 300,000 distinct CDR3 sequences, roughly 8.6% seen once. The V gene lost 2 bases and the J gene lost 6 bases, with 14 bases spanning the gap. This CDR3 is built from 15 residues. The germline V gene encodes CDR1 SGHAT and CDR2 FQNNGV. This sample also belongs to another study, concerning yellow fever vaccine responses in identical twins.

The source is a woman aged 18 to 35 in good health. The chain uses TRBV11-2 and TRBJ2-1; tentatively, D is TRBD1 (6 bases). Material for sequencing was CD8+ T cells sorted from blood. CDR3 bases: TGTGCCAGCAGCTTACGGCCAGGGGAGTCCAATGAGCAGTTCTTC. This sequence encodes CASSLRPGESNEQFF.